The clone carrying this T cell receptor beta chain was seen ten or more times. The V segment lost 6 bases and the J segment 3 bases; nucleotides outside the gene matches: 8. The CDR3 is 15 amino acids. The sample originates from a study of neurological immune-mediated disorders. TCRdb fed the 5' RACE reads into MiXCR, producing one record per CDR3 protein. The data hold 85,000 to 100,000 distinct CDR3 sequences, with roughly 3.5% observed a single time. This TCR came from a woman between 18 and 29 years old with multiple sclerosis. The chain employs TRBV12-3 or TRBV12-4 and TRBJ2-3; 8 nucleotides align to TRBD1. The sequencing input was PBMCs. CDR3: CASSLGWTGTDTQYF. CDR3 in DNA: TGTGCCAGCAGCCTTGGTTGGACAGGGACAGATACGCAGTATTTT.